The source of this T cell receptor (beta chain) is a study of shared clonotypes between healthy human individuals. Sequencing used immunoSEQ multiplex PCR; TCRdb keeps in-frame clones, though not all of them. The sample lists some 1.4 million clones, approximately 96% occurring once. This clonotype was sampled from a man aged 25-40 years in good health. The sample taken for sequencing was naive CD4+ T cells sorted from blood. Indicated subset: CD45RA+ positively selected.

The CDR3 spells CASSLERVRKRTGDNSPLHF. The CDR3 DNA follows: TGTGCCAGCAGCTTAGAAAGGGTACGAAAGAGGACAGGGGACAATTCACCCCTCCACTTT. The chain carries TRBV11-2 and TRBJ1-6; 9 positions agree with TRBD1. The CDR3 runs 20 residues. Germline CDR1 and CDR2: SGHAT and FQNNGV. Unmatched junction bases numbered 16, after V lost 0 bases and J lost 7 bases.